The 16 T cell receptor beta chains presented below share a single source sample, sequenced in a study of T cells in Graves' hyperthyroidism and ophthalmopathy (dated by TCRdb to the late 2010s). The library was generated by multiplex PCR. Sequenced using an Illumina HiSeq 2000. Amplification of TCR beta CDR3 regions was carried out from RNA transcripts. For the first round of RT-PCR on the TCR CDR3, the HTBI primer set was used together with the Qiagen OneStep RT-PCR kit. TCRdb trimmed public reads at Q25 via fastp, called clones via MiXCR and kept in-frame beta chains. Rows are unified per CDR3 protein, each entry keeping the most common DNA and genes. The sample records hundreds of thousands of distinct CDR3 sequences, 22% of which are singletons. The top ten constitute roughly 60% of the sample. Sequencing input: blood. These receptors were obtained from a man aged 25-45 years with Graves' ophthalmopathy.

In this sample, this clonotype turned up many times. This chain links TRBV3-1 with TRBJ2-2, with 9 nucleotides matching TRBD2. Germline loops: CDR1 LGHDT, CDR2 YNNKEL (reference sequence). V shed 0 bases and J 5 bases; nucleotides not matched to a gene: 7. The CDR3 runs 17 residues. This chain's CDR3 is CASSQDPRLAGTGELFF. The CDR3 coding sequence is TGTGCCAGCAGCCAAGACCCGCGTCTAGCGGGAACCGGGGAGCTGTTTTTT.

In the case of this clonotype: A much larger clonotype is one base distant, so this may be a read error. CDR3: CATSGSRTSGRGEQFF. In DNA, the CDR3 is TGTGCCACCAGTGGTTCCCGGACTAGCGGGAGGGGTGAGCAGTTCTTC. V is TRBV24-1 and J is TRBJ2-1; 15 bases are a match to TRBD2. The CDR3 is made up of 16 amino acids. V lost 5 bases, J lost 9 bases, and 7 bases stayed unmatched. Germline V gives CDR1 KGHDR, CDR2 SFDVKD.

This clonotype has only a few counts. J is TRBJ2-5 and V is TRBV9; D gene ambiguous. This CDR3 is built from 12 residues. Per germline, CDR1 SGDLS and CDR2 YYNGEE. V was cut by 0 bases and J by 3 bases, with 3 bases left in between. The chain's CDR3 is CASSVDEETQYF. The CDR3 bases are TGTGCCAGCAGCGTAGACGAAGAGACCCAGTACTTC.

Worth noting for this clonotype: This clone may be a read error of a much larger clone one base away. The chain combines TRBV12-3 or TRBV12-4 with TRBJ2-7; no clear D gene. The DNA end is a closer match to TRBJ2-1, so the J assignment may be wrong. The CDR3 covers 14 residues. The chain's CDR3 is CASSLISPSYEQFF. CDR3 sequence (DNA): TGTGCCAGCAGTTTGATTAGCCCCTCCTACGAGCAGTTCTTC.

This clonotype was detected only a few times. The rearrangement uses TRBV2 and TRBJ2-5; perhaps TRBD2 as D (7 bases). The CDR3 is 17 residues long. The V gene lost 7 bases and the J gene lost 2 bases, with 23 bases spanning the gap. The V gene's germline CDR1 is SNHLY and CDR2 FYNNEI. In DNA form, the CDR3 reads TGTGCCAGCATGGAGGGGAGGGGGACGATTAAACAAGAGACCCAGTACTTC. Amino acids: CASMEGRGTIKQETQYF.

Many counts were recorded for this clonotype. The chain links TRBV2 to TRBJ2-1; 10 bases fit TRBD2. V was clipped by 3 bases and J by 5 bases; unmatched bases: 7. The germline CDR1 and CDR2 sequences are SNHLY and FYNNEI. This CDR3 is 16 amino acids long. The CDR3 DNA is TGTGCCAGCAGTGAGGGTAGCGGGAGGAAGAACAATGAGCAGTTCTTC. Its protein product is CASSEGSGRKNNEQFF.

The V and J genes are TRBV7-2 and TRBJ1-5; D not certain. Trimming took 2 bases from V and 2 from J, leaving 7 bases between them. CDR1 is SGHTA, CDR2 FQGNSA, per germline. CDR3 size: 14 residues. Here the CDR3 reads CASSLNIGNQPQHF. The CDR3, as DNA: TGTGCCAGCAGCTTAAACATCGGCAATCAGCCCCAGCATTTT.

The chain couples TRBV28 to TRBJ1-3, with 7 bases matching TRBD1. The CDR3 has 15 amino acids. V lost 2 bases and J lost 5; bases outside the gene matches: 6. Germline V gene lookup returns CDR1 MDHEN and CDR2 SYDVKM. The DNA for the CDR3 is TGTGCCAGCAGTTTACGACAGGGCCTGCGAAACACCATATATTTT. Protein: CASSLRQGLRNTIYF. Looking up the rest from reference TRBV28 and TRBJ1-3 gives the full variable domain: DVKVTQSSRYLVKRTGEKVFLECVQDMDHENMFWYRQDPGLGLRLIYFSYDVKMKEKGDIPEGYSVSREKKERFSLILESASTNQTSMYLCASSLRQGLRNTIYFGEGSWLTVV.

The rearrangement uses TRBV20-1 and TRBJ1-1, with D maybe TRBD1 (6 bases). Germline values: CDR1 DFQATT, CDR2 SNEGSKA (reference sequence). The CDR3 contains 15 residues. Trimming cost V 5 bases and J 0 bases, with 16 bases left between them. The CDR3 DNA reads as TGCAGTGCTGTCCGGGACACAGCAATGAACACTGAAGCTTTCTTT. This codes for CSAVRDTAMNTEAFF.

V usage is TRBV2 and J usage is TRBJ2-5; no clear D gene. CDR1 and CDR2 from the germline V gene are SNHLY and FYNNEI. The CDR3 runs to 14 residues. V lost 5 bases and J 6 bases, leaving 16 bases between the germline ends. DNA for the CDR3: TGTGCCAGCAGTTACTCGCGGTCTGAACAGACCCAGTACTTC. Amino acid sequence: CASSYSRSEQTQYF. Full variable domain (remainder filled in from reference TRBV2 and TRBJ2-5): EPEVTQTPSHQVTQMGQEVILRCVPISNHLYFYWYRQILGQKVEFLVSFYNNEISEKSEIFDDQFSVERPDGSNFTLKIRSTKLEDSAMYFCASSYSRSEQTQYFGPGTRLLVL.

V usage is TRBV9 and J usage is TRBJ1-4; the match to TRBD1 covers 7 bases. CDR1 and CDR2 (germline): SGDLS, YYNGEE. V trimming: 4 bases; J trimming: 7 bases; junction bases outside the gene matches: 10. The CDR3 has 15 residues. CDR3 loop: CASSTEGARGEKLFF. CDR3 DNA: TGTGCCAGCAGCACCGAGGGGGCGCGAGGTGAAAAACTGTTTTTT.

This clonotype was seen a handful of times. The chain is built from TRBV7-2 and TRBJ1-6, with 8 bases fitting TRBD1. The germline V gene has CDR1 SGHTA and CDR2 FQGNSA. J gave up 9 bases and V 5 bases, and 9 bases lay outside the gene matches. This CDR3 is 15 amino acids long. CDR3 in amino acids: CASSLRTGYSSPLHF. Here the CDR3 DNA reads TGTGCCAGCAGCCTTAGGACAGGGTACAGTTCACCCCTCCACTTT.

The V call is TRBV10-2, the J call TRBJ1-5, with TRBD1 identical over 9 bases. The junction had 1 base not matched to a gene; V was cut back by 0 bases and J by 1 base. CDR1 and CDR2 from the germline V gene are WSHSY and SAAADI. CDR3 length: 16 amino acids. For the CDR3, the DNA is TGCGCCAGCAGTGAGTCAGGACAGGGGAGCAATCAGCCCCAGCATTTT. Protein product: CASSESGQGSNQPQHF.

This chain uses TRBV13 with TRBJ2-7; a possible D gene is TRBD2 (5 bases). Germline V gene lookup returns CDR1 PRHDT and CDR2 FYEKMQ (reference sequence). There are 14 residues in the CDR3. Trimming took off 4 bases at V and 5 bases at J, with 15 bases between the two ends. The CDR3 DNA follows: TGTGCCAGCAGCTCATCCATCGGGGTAGACGAGCAGTACTTC. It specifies CASSSSIGVDEQYF.

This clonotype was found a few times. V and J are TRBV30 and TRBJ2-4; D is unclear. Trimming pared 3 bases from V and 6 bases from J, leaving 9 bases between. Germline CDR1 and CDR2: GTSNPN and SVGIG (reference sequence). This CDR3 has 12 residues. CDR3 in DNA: TGTGCCTGGAGCGCAGGCGGAAACATTCAGTACTTC. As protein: CAWSAGGNIQYF.

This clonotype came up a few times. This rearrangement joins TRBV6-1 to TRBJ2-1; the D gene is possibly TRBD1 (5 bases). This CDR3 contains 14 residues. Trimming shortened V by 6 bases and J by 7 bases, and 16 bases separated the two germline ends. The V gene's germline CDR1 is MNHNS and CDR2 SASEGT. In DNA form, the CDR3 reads TGTGCCAGCAGCGCTCGGGCAGGGCAGAATGAGCAGTTCTTC. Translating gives CASSARAGQNEQFF.